A selection of T cell receptor beta chains follows, all from one sample in a study of CD8+CD57+ T cells in acquired aplastic anemia. TCRdb reprocessed the reads via MiXCR and lists one record per CDR3 protein. The sample has just over 200,000 distinct CDR3 sequences; 60% to 80% are singletons. Sequencing input: sorted CD4+, CD8+, or CD8+CD57+ T cells (not recorded which) from PBMCs. The receptors here all came from a human donor with aplastic anemia. Each CDR3 is given with its conserved first and last residue. A D gene is named only where the DNA matches it firmly. Rows give clone size only sometimes, using once, few, many, or a class for an expanded clone.

d_gene	v_gene	j_gene	abundance	CDR3nt	CDR3aa
NA	TRBV7-6	TRBJ2-7	few	TGTGCCAGCAGCTTAGAACTGGGGGCTCACTACGAGCAGTACTTC	CASSLELGAHYEQYF
NA	TRBV29-1	TRBJ2-6	NA	TGCAGCGTTTCGTCTGGGGCCAACGTCCTGACTTTC	CSVSSGANVLTF
NA	TRBV20-1	TRBJ1-4	NA	TGCAGTGCTCCTATAGGACAATCGCTACTGTTTTTT	CSAPIGQSLLFF
NA	TRBV7-2	TRBJ2-7	NA	TGTGCCAGCAGCTCGCCCGACTGGACGGGGGGCCCCCACGAGCAGTACTTC	CASSSPDWTGGPHEQYF
NA	TRBV10-3	TRBJ2-1	NA	TGTGCCATCAGGACCGATCCCTACAATGAGCAGTTCTTC	CAIRTDPYNEQFF
NA	TRBV7-9	TRBJ1-6	NA	TGTGCCAGCAGCTTGCAGGGGATCTATAATTCACCCCTCCACTTT	CASSLQGIYNSPLHF
TRBD2	TRBV15	TRBJ2-1	few	TGTGCCACCAGCGGAAGGACTAGCGGGAACCACAATGAGCAGTTCTTC	CATSGRTSGNHNEQFF
NA	TRBV5-1	TRBJ2-3	NA	TGCGCCAGCAGATATCAGGGTTTTGATACGCAGTATTTT	CASRYQGFDTQYF
TRBD1	TRBV7-9	TRBJ2-7	NA	TGTGCCAGCAGACGTGGGACAGGCGGGGACTACGAGCAGTACTTC	CASRRGTGGDYEQYF
NA	TRBV9	TRBJ2-7	few	TGTGCCAGCAGCGTAGACGGCGGGCCCACCTACGAGCAGTACTTC	CASSVDGGPTYEQYF
TRBD1	TRBV5-1	TRBJ1-2	NA	TGCGCCAGCAGCCCCGTGGGGACAGGGGCTGGCTACACCTTC	CASSPVGTGAGYTF
NA	TRBV2	TRBJ2-1	NA	TGTGCCAGCAAGCCGGGACACGTCCACAATGAGCAGTTCTTC	CASKPGHVHNEQFF
TRBD1	TRBV7-2	TRBJ2-7	NA	TGTGCCAGCAGCTTCGGGACAGGGAAGGGACAGTACTTC	CASSFGTGKGQYF
NA	TRBV27	TRBJ1-6	few	TGTGCCAGCAGAGAACGCCCGAGCTCCTATAATTCACCCCTCCACTTT	CASRERPSSYNSPLHF
NA	TRBV15	TRBJ1-3	few	TGTGCCACCAGCACCGGCACAGGCCTCTCTGGAAACACCATATATTTT	CATSTGTGLSGNTIYF
NA	TRBV19	TRBJ2-5	NA	TGTGCCAGTAGTAGGCTCCTCCGGGAGACCCAGTACTTC	CASSRLLRETQYF
NA	TRBV5-1	TRBJ2-2	NA	TGCGCCAGCAGCTTGCTATGGGGAACCGGGGAGCTGTTTTTT	CASSLLWGTGELFF
NA	TRBV20-1	TRBJ2-2	NA	TGCAGTGCTAGAACATCGTACACCGGGGAGCTGTTTTTT	CSARTSYTGELFF
NA	TRBV11-2	TRBJ2-3	NA	TGTGCCAGCAGCTTAGGGGGGCACTCCCCCGTAAATTTT	CASSLGGHSPVNF
NA	TRBV7-8	TRBJ2-2	many	TGTGCCAGCAGCTTAATTTCGAACACCGGGGAGCTGTTTTTT	CASSLISNTGELFF
NA	TRBV7-9	TRBJ2-5	NA	TGTGCCAGCAGCTTGGGAGTGGGGGAGACCCAGTACTTC	CASSLGVGETQYF
TRBD1	TRBV2	TRBJ2-7	many	TGTGCCAGCAGTGGCCGGGACAGGCGTTACTACGAGCAGTACTTC	CASSGRDRRYYEQYF
TRBD1	TRBV25-1	TRBJ1-2	NA	TGTGCCAGCAGTCAGGGACAGGGTCGCTTAAGGTACACCTTC	CASSQGQGRLRYTF
TRBD1	TRBV6-5	TRBJ1-2	many	TGTGCCAGCAGTCCACCACAGGGGTCGGGAAACTATGGCTACACCTTC	CASSPPQGSGNYGYTF
NA	TRBV7-8	TRBJ2-2	NA	TGCGCCAGCAGCTTACCCTTGGCGGGGAGATCGATCGGGGAGCTGTTTTTT	CASSLPLAGRSIGELFF
NA	TRBV5-4	TRBJ2-5	NA	TGTGCCAGCAGTCAGTACCAAGAGACCCAGTACTTC	CASSQYQETQYF
TRBD1	TRBV6-5	TRBJ1-2	NA	TGTGCCAGCAGTTATGGGACAGGGGCCTATGGCTACACCTTC	CASSYGTGAYGYTF
NA	TRBV20-1	TRBJ2-7	NA	TGCAGTGCCCGGACTTCGAGCGGAGAGCAGTACTTC	CSARTSSGEQYF
TRBD1	TRBV19	TRBJ1-5	few	TGTGCCAGTAGTCTGGGACAGGGAATAATGGGTCAGCCCCAGCATTTT	CASSLGQGIMGQPQHF
NA	TRBV5-1	TRBJ2-7	NA	TGCGCCAGCAGCCTCCGGCTAGCTAACATCTACGAGCAGTACTTC	CASSLRLANIYEQYF
NA	TRBV4-2	TRBJ2-1	NA	TGTGCCAGCAGCCTGGGGGCGAAGGAAGGCGATGAGCAGTTCTTC	CASSLGAKEGDEQFF
NA	TRBV7-9	TRBJ1-6	NA	TGTGCCAGCAGCAGAGGGGCTTCAGGGAATAATTCACCCCTCCACTTT	CASSRGASGNNSPLHF
NA	TRBV9	TRBJ1-1	NA	TGTGCCAGCAGCGGAGATTATACTGAAGCTTTCTTT	CASSGDYTEAFF
NA	TRBV7-3	TRBJ1-1	NA	TGTGCCAGCAGCTTAGAGAGGGATACTGAAGCTTTCTTT	CASSLERDTEAFF
TRBD1	TRBV9	TRBJ2-5	NA	TGTGCCAGCAGCTCGCGGACAGGTGGGCAAGAGACCCAGTACTTC	CASSSRTGGQETQYF
NA	TRBV7-8	TRBJ1-1	once	TGTGCCAGCAGCTTAGTCTTTTTTGGGGCGGACACTGAAGCTTTCTTT	CASSLVFFGADTEAFF
NA	TRBV19	TRBJ2-7	NA	TGTGCCAGTAGAATTAGCGACAAATCCTACGAGCAGTACTTC	CASRISDKSYEQYF
NA	TRBV15	TRBJ1-1	NA	TGTGCCACCAGCAGAGGAGGGTCGGACACTGAAGCTTTCTTT	CATSRGGSDTEAFF
NA	TRBV25-1	TRBJ2-2	NA	TGTGCCAGCAGTAAAATGGACAGGAACACCGGGGAGCTGTTTTTT	CASSKMDRNTGELFF
NA	TRBV7-9	TRBJ2-2	NA	TGTGCCACCCAGAAACAGACACTAGCTTTGAACACCGGGGAGCTGTTTTTT	CATQKQTLALNTGELFF
NA	TRBV9	TRBJ2-7	NA	TGTGCCAGCAGCGCCGTGGGGACCGACTCCTACGAGCAGTACTTC	CASSAVGTDSYEQYF
NA	TRBV5-6	TRBJ2-7	once	TGTGCCAGCAGCCCCTCCATGGGGAGGAACTACGAGCAGTACTTC	CASSPSMGRNYEQYF
NA	TRBV19	TRBJ1-5	NA	TGTGCCAGTAGTATTTGGGGACCTGATAGCAATCAGCCCCAGCATTTT	CASSIWGPDSNQPQHF
NA	TRBV9	TRBJ2-1	NA	TGTGCCAGCAGCGTAGGGGGGGGCGTCGACAATGAGCAGTTCTTC	CASSVGGGVDNEQFF
NA	TRBV7-6	TRBJ1-2	NA	TGTGCCAGCAGCAGCACGGCTAGCTATGGCTACACCTTC	CASSSTASYGYTF
NA	TRBV19	TRBJ2-3	NA	TGTGCCAGTAGTCTGGCCGACAGTCGCACAGATACGCAGTATTTT	CASSLADSRTDTQYF